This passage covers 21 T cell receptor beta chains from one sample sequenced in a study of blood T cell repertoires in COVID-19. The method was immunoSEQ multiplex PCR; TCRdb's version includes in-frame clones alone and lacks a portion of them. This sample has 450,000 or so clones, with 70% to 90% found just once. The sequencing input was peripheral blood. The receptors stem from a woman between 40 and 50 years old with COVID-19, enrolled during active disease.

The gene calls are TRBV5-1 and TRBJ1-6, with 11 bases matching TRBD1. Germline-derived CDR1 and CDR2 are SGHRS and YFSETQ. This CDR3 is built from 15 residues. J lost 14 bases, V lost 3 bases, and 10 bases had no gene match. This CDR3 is CASSSSGTGGPTLHF. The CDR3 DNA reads TGCGCCAGCAGCTCATCCGGGACAGGGGGGCCCACCCTCCACTTT.

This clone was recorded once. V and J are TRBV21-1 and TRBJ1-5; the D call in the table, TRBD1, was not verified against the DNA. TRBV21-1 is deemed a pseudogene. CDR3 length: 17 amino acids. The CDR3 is CASSKYAGQERDQPQHF. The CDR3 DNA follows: TGTGCCAGCAGCAAATATGCAGGACAGGAAAGGGATCAGCCCCAGCATTTT.

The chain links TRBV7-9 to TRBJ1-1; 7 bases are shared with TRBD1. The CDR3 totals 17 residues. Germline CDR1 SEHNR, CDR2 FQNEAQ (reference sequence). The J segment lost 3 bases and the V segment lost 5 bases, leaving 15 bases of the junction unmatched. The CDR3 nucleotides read TGTGCCAGCAGCGTACTGCCGACAGGGTCGAGGGACACTGAAGCTTTCTTT. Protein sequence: CASSVLPTGSRDTEAFF.

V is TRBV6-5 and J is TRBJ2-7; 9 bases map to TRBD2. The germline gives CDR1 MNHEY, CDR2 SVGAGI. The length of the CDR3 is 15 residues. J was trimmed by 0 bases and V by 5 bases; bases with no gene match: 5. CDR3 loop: CASSPGLALSYEQYF. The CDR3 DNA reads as TGTGCCAGCAGTCCCGGACTAGCGCTCTCCTACGAGCAGTACTTC.

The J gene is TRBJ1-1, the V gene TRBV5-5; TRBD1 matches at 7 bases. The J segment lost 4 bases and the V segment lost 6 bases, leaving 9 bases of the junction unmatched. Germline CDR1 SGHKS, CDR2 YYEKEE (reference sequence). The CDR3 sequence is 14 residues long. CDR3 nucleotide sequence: TGTGCCAGCAACGACAGGGTTTGGGGCACTGAAGCTTTCTTT. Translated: CASNDRVWGTEAFF.

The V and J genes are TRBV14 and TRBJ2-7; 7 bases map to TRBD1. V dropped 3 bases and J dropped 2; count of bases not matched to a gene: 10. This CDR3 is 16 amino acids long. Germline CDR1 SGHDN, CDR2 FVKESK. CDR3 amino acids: CASSHGPGQEPYEQYF. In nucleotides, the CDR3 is TGTGCCAGCAGCCATGGCCCTGGACAGGAGCCCTACGAGCAGTACTTC.

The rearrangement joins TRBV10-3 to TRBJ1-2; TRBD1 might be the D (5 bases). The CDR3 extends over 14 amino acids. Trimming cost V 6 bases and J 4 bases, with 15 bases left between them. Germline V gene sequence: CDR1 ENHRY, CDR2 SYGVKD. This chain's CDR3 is CAISRDREPYGYTF. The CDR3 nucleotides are TGTGCCATCAGCCGAGACAGAGAGCCCTATGGCTACACCTTC.

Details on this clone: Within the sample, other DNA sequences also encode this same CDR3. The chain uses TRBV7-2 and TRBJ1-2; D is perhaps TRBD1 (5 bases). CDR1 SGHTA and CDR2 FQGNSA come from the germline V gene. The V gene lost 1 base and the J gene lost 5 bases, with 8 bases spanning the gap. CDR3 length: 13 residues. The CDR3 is CASSLGAGYGYTF. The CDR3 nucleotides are TGTGCCAGCAGCTTAGGGGCAGGGTATGGCTACACCTTC.

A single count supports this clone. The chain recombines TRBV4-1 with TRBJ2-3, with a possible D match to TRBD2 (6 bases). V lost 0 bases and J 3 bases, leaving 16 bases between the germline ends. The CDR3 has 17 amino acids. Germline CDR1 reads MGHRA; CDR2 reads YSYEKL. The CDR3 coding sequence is TGCGCCAGCAGCCAAGATCCCGGGGGTGGGGTGACAGATACGCAGTATTTT. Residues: CASSQDPGGGVTDTQYF.

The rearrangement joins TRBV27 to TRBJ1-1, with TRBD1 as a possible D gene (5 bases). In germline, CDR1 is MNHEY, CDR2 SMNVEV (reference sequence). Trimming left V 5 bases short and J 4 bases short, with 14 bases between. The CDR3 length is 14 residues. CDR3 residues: CASSPHAGGTEAFF. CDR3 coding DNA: TGTGCCAGCAGTCCCCACGCGGGGGGCACTGAAGCTTTCTTT.

CDR3 loop: CAWSYSHQPQHF. CDR3 DNA sequence: TGTGCCTGGAGTTACAGTCATCAGCCCCAGCATTTT. This chain connects TRBV30 to TRBJ1-5; no definite D call. Per the germline V gene, CDR1 is GTSNPN and CDR2 is SVGIG (reference sequence). Trimming cost V 2 bases and J 5 bases, with 7 bases left between them. The CDR3 has 12 amino acids.

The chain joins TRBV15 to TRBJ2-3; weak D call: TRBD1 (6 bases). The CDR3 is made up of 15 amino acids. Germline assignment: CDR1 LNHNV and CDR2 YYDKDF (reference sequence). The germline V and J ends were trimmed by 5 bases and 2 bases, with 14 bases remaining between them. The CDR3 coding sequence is TGTGCCACCAGCCGAGCCCAGGGGACCACAGATACGCAGTATTTT. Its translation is CATSRAQGTTDTQYF.

The chain's CDR3 is CASRLLVADLEQFF. The CDR3 DNA reads as TGTGCCAGCAGGCTTCTCGTAGCGGACTTGGAGCAGTTCTTC. J is TRBJ2-1 and V is TRBV5-6, with D tentatively TRBD2 (6 bases). V lost 5 bases to trimming and J lost 10 bases, with 19 bases between them. Germline V lookup: CDR1 SGHDT, CDR2 YYEEEE. The CDR3 contains 14 residues.

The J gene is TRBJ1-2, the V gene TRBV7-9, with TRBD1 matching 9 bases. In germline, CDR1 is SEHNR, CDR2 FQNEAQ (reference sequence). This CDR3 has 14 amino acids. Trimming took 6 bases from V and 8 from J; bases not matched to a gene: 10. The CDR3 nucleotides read TGTGCCAGCAGGCCCTCGGGACAGGGAAAAGGCTACACCTTC. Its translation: CASRPSGQGKGYTF.

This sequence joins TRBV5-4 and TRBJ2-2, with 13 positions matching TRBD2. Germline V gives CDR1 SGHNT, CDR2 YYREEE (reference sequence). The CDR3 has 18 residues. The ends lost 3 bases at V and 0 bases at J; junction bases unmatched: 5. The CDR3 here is CASSSGLAGFANTGELFF. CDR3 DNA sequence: TGTGCCAGCAGCTCGGGACTAGCGGGGTTCGCGAACACCGGGGAGCTGTTTTTT.

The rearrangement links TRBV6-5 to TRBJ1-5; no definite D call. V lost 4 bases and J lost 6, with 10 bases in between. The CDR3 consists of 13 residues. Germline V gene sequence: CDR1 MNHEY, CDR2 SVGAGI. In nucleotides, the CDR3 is TGTGCCAGCAGTTCCGTCGGTTCTCAGCCCCAGCATTTT. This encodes CASSSVGSQPQHF.

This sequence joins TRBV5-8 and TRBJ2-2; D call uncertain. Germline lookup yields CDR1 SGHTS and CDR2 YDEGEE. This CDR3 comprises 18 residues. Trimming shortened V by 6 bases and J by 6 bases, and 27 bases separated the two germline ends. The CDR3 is CASNVLSLVGVSPGELFF. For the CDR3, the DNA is TGTGCCAGCAACGTACTCTCTCTTGTGGGCGTCTCCCCCGGGGAGCTGTTTTTT.

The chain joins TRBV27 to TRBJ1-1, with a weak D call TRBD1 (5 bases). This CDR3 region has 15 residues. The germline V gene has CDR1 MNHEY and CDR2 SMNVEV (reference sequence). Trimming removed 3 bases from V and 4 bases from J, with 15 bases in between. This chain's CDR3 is CASSLTSGEGTEAFF. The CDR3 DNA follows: TGTGCCAGCAGTTTGACGTCGGGGGAAGGCACTGAAGCTTTCTTT.

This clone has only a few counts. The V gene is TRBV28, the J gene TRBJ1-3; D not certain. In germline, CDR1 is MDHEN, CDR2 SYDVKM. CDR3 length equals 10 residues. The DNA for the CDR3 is TGTGGCACTTCTGGAAACACCATATATTTT. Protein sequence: CGTSGNTIYF.

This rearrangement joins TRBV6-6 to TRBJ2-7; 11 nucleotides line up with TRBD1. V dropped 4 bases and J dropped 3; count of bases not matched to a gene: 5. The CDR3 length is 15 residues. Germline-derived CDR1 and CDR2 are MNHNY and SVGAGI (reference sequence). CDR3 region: CASSSRTGGGYEQYF. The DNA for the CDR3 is TGTGCCAGCAGTTCCAGGACAGGGGGCGGCTACGAGCAGTACTTC.

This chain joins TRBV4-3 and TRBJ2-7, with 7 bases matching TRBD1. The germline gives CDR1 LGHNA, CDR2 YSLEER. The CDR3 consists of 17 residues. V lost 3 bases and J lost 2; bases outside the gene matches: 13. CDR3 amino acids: CASSQEFQGELAYEQYF. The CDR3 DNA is TGCGCCAGCAGCCAGGAATTCCAGGGGGAACTCGCCTACGAGCAGTACTTC.